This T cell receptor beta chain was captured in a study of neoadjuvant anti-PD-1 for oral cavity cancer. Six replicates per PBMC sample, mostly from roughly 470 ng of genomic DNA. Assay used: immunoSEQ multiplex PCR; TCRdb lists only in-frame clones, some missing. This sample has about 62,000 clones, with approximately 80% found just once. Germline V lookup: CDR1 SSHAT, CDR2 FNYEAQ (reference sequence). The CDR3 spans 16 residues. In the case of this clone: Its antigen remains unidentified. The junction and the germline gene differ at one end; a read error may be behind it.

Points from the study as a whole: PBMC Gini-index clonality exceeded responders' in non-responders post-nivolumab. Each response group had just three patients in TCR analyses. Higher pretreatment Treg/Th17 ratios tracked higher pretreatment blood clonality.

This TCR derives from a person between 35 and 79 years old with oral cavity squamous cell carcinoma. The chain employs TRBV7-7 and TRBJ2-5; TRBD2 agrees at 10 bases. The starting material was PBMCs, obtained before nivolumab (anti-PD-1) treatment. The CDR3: CASSQGASGSGETQYF. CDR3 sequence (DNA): TGTGCTAGCAGCCAGGGAGCTAGCGGGAGCGGGGAGACCCAGTACTTC. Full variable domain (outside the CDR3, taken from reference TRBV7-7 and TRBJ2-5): GAGVSQSPRYKVTKRGQDVTLRCDPISSHATLYWYQQALGQGPEFLTYFNYEAQPDKSGLPSDRFSAERPEGSISTLTIQRTEQRDSAMYRCASSQGASGSGETQYFGPGTRLLVL.